This entry concerns a single T cell receptor beta chain. Which antigen it targets is not known. No base quality values were provided; no much bigger clone lies one nucleotide off. TCRbeta CDR3 regions were amplified from genomic DNA using the immunoSEQ Assay, a bias-controlled multiplex PCR. Per the original workflow: The number of nucleated cells in each sample was estimated from the amplification of reference gene primers within the assay. Sequence reads were collapsed and filtered to measure the absolute abundance of every unique TCRbeta CDR3 rearrangement. For each sample, productive Simpson clonality was calculated as the square root of Simpson's diversity index across productive rearrangements. TCRdb stores this immuneACCESS table with in-frame sequences only. Part of the clones is absent; in the studies checked, under half of the shortfall reflects unresolved V genes, and no reason is known for the rest. D and trimming come from the DNA, and the V and J calls and clone size come from that table. This sample lists 90,000 to 130,000 clones; around 83% were detected once. The top ten clonotypes cover approximately 1.5% of the sample.

The germline V gene supplies CDR1 KGHDR and CDR2 SFDVKD. The CDR3 starts with the cysteine, ends with the phenylalanine, and has 13 residues. Of the read, only the CDR3 DNA is kept; its 39 bases are in frame from base 1. V lost 0 bases and J lost 10 bases; the stretch between them is 9 bases long. The source of the sample is a study of blood T cell repertoires in COVID-19 (dated by TCRdb to 2018 to 2020). For the study in its entirety: Samples from collaborators originated in the United States, Italy and Spain and spanned both the acute and convalescent phases of COVID-19. Where HLA class I and class II types were available, the types were taken from metadata supplied by the sample provider, not from assay-based typing. The repertoires were made available in a free public database intended to serve as a resource for research on the immune response to SARS-CoV-2. Samples came from the ongoing ImmuneRACE study (first 160 participants) plus 1,254 subjects from 6 global collaborators. The material from the prospective study consisted of cDNA or gDNA derived from T cells, B-cell-depleted T cells, or PBMCs. Nearly every sample came with metadata listing a de-identified subject ID, COVID-19 status, age in years and sex. Deeply sampled blood TCRbeta repertoires from subjects exposed to, actively infected with, or recovered from COVID-19 were included in the dataset.

Each collaborating institution followed its own protocols to collect whole blood in K2EDTA tubes. For TCRbeta analysis, collaborators shipped samples in one of three forms: frozen whole blood, isolated PBMCs, or DNA extracted from either of those sample types. Here is what the overall study found, with its caveats: Clinical and demographic metadata were provided uncurated, with the amount varying by source and participant.

The source material was peripheral blood. The sequence was collected from a man in his forties or fifties with acute or convalescent COVID-19. The sequence links TRBV24-1 to TRBJ2-1; the D gene is possibly TRBD1, with 6 bases matching. The sequence in DNA is TGTGCCACCAGTGATTTGACAGGGATGGAGCAGTTCTTC. Translated, this gives CATSDLTGMEQFF.